Sequencing of this T cell receptor beta chain was carried out in a study of molecular identifiers for immune sequencing clone quantification. TCRdb analysed the PCR reads with MiXCR anew, one entry per CDR3 protein. The table lists about 320,000 distinct CDR3 sequences, under 25% of them singletons. The length of the CDR3 is 16 residues. Germline V CDR1 and CDR2: LGHNA, YSLEER. V lost 0 bases and J lost 5, with 16 bases in between. This clonotype has a handful of counts. The material sequenced was naive CD8+ T cells from blood, with Jurkat cell RNA spiked in. Subset: FACS-sorted CD8+CD4-CCR7+CD45RA+ naive T cells. This rearrangement joins TRBV4-3 to TRBJ1-1, with D uncertain. The sequence came from a human donor in good health. Some libraries in this study had Jurkat cell RNA spiked in. The CDR3 loop is CASSQDGRLALTEAFF. DNA of the CDR3: TGCGCCAGCAGCCAAGACGGGAGATTGGCCCTGACTGAAGCTTTCTTT.